Each of the 16 T cell receptor beta chains below was sequenced from the same sample in a study of cytomegalovirus exposure and HLA in healthy donors. PCR employed 60 Vbeta and 13 Jbeta primers. This table comes from immunoSEQ multiplex PCR, and its TCRdb copy is limited to in-frame clones, with some not included. The repertoire holds under 130,000 clones, with roughly three quarters as singletons. Sample: PBMCs. The receptors were gathered from a male donor in good health and CMV-seronegative.

V is TRBV25-1 and J is TRBJ2-1; maybe TRBD2 (6 bases). The length of the CDR3 is 15 residues. CDR1 and CDR2 (germline): MGHDK, SYGVNS. V dropped 6 bases and J dropped 7 bases, with 19 bases sitting between them. The chain's CDR3 is CASRRGGREENEQFF. The CDR3 nucleotides are TGTGCCAGCAGACGGGGCGGCAGGGAGGAAAATGAGCAGTTCTTC.

The chain carries TRBV27 and TRBJ2-1; 12 bases fit TRBD2. The CDR3 has 16 residues. CDR1 MNHEY and CDR2 SMNVEV come from the germline V gene (reference sequence). The V and J ends lost 7 bases and 4 bases, in that order; junction bases with no gene match: 8. The CDR3 here is CASNSRTSGTYNEQFF. The CDR3 DNA is TGTGCCAGCAACAGCCGGACTAGCGGGACATACAATGAGCAGTTCTTC.

The V and J genes are TRBV6-4 and TRBJ2-3; TRBD2 matches at 7 bases. The CDR3 is 14 amino acids. CDR1 is MRHNA and CDR2 is SNTAGT in the germline V gene. With V trimmed by 3 bases and J by 4 bases, 4 bases remained unmatched. Here the CDR3 DNA reads TGTGCCAGCAGTGAAGGTAGCGGGTCAGATACGCAGTATTTT. Residues: CASSEGSGSDTQYF.

This clone has a single count. J is TRBJ2-6 and V is TRBV11-2, with TRBD2 as a possible D gene (6 bases). The germline V and J ends were trimmed by 1 base and 2 bases, with 18 bases remaining between them. This CDR3 has 19 residues. Looked up from germline, CDR1 is SGHAT and CDR2 is FQNNGV. CDR3 in DNA: TGTGCCAGCAGCTTAGTTCTTAAGGGACTCCTAACTGGGGCCAACGTCCTGACTTTC. It codes for CASSLVLKGLLTGANVLTF.

The chain carries TRBV7-8 and TRBJ2-1; 11 positions agree with TRBD2. The CDR3 is 15 residues long. V lost 5 bases and J lost 5; bases outside the gene matches: 5. The germline CDR1 and CDR2 sequences are SGHVS and FQNEAQ. CDR3 loop: CASSLRLAGHNEQFF. The DNA for the CDR3 is TGTGCCAGCAGCCTCAGACTAGCGGGACACAATGAGCAGTTCTTC.

The J gene is TRBJ2-2, the V gene TRBV28; TRBD2 aligns across 8 bases. V trimming: 7 bases; J trimming: 5 bases; junction bases outside the gene matches: 6. Germline-derived CDR1 and CDR2 are MDHEN and SYDVKM. This CDR3 comprises 14 residues. CDR3 bases: TGTGCCAGCACGGGGGGGAGAACGACCGGGGAGCTGTTTTTT. This translates into CASTGGRTTGELFF.

The rearrangement uses TRBV9 and TRBJ1-2; D perhaps matches TRBD1 (6 bases). The CDR3 is made up of 14 amino acids. Germline V CDR1 and CDR2: SGDLS, YYNGEE. V lost 0 bases and J 6 bases, leaving 12 bases between the germline ends. The CDR3 protein is CASSVGVGGDGYTF. In DNA, the CDR3 is TGTGCCAGCAGCGTAGGGGTAGGGGGAGATGGCTACACCTTC.

As to this clone: Mismatch with germline at one junction end may stem from a read error. The rearrangement links TRBV27 to TRBJ2-7; TRBD1 matches at 9 bases. The CDR3 covers 15 residues. CDR1 MNHEY and CDR2 SMNVEV come from the germline V gene (reference sequence). CDR3 protein: CASSISGTGTGEQYF. For the CDR3, the DNA is TGTGCCAGCAGTATATCCGGGACAGGGACAGGTGAGCAGTACTTC.

This rearrangement joins TRBV7-2 to TRBJ2-1; TRBD2 is a possible D gene (6 bases). Germline CDR1 is SGHTA and CDR2 is FQGNSA. Trimming took 1 base from V and 7 from J, leaving 14 bases between them. The CDR3 loop spans 15 amino acids. The CDR3 DNA is TGTGCCAGCAGCTTAGGAGGGGCGCGGGGAAATGAGCAGTTCTTC. Its translation: CASSLGGARGNEQFF.

This clone was observed a single time. A read error may produce the germline difference seen at one junction end. The chain joins TRBV15 to TRBJ2-3, with TRBD2 matching 9 bases. Looked up from germline, CDR1 is LNHNV and CDR2 is YYDKDF (reference sequence). This CDR3 spans 15 amino acids. DNA of the CDR3: TGTGCCACCAGCGCGACTAGCGGTAGCACAGATACGCGGTATTTT. Protein: CATSATSGSTDTRYF.

The V gene is TRBV5-6, the J gene TRBJ2-7, with TRBD2 matching over 9 bases. With V trimmed by 4 bases and J by 2 bases, 13 bases remained unmatched. CDR3 length equals 17 residues. CDR1 and CDR2 from the germline V gene are SGHDT and YYEEEE. The DNA of the CDR3 is TGTGCCAGCAGCACACTCAAATTAGCGGGGGACACCTACGAGCAGTACTTC. Amino acids: CASSTLKLAGDTYEQYF. Variable domain in full (rest from reference TRBV5-6 and TRBJ2-7): DAGVTQSPTHLIKTRGQQVTLRCSPKSGHDTVSWYQQALGQGPQFIFQYYEEEERQRGNFPDRFSGHQFPNYSSELNVNALLLGDSALYLCASSTLKLAGDTYEQYFGPGTRLTVT.

The rearrangement links TRBV10-3 to TRBJ2-6; 10 bases are shared with TRBD2. The CDR3 contains 17 residues. Germline V lookup: CDR1 ENHRY, CDR2 SYGVKD. Trimming removed 10 bases from V and 0 bases from J; junction bases left unmatched: 9. CDR3 DNA: TGTGCCACAGGATCTAGCGGGAGTTACTCTGGGGCCAACGTCCTGACTTTC. It is translated as CATGSSGSYSGANVLTF.

The chain has TRBV7-2 and TRBJ2-7; the D gene is possibly TRBD1 (5 bases). The germline V gene has CDR1 SGHTA and CDR2 FQGNSA. The V and J ends lost 3 bases and 3 bases respectively, with 15 bases between them. The CDR3 is 15 amino acids. The CDR3 coding sequence is TGTGCCAGCAGCTTTTTCCAGGGTATTATCTACGAGCAGTACTTC. Its protein product is CASSFFQGIIYEQYF.

This clone was counted only a few times. The J gene is TRBJ2-3, the V gene TRBV4-3; 7 bases align to TRBD2. Germline CDR1 reads LGHNA; CDR2 reads YSLEER. The CDR3 is 16 residues long. J was trimmed by 4 bases and V by 1 base; bases with no gene match: 8. The CDR3 is CASSQVGGSVADTQYF. CDR3 coding DNA: TGCGCCAGCAGCCAAGTTGGCGGGAGTGTAGCAGATACGCAGTATTTT.

The chain's CDR3 is CASSQRSQKDRTYNEQFF. For the CDR3, the DNA is TGCGCCAGCAGCCAAAGATCCCAGAAAGACAGAACTTACAATGAGCAGTTCTTC. The gene calls are TRBV4-1 and TRBJ2-1; D possibly corresponds to TRBD1 (5 bases). The CDR3 length is 18 residues. The germline V gene encodes CDR1 MGHRA and CDR2 YSYEKL. Deletions cut 2 bases from V and 4 bases from J, with 21 bases between.

This clone was seen more than once but under ten times. J is TRBJ2-5 and V is TRBV5-1; 12 bases are a match to TRBD2. V gave up 4 bases and J gave up 4 bases; unmatched junction bases: 5. CDR1 is SGHRS, CDR2 YFSETQ, per germline. This CDR3 region has 15 residues. This CDR3 reads CASSLAGGPSETQYF. The CDR3 bases are TGCGCCAGCAGCCTAGCGGGAGGGCCTTCAGAGACCCAGTACTTC.